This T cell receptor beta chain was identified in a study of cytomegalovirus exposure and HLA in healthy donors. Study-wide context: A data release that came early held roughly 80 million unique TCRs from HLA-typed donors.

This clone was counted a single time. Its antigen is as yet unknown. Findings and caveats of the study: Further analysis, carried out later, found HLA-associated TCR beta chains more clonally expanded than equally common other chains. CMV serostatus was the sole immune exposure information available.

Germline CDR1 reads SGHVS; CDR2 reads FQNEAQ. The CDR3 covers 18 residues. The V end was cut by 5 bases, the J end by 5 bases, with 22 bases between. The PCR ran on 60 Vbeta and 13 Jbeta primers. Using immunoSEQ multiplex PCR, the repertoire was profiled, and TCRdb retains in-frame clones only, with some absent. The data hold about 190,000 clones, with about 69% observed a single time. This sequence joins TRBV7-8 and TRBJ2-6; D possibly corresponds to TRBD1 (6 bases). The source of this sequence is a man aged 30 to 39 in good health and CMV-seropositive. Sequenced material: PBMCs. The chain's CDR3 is CASSLTGLDLSRANVLTF. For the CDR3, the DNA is TGTGCCAGCAGCCTGACAGGCTTGGACCTCTCGAGGGCCAACGTCCTGACTTTC.